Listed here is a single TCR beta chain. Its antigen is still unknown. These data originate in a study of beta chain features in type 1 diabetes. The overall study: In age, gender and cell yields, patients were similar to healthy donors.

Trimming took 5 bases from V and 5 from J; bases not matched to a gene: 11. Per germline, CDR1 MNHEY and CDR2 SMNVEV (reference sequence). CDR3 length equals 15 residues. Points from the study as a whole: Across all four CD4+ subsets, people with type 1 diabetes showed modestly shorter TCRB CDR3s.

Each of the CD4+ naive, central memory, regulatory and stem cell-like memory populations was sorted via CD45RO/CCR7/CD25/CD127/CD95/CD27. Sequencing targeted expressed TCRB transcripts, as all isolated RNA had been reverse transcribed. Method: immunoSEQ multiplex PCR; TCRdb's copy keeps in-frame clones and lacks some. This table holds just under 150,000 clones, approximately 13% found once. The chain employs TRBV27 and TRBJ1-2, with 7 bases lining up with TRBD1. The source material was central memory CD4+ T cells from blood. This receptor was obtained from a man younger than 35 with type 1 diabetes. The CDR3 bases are TGTGCCAGCAGTCCTTGGGACAGCTATTTTTATGGCTACACCTTC. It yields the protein CASSPWDSYFYGYTF.